This T cell receptor beta chain is drawn from a study of blood T cell repertoires in COVID-19. Study at large: The origin of the acute and convalescent COVID-19 samples was the United States, Italy and Spain. PBMCs, B-cell-depleted T cells, or T cells provided the cDNA or gDNA that made up the material.

The authors' processing: Amplification of reference gene primers was used by the study to estimate nucleated cell counts. Generated by immunoSEQ multiplex PCR, the TCRdb table keeps only in-frame clones and is missing some. That table furnishes V, J and clone size, whereas the DNA furnished D and trimming. The sample lists about 270,000 clones, approximately 87% occurring once. During active infection, Seattle patients enrolled and were then monitored through disease. V lost 6 bases and J 7 bases, leaving 18 bases between the germline ends. Germline V gene data show CDR1 as MDHEN and CDR2 as SYDVKM. The CDR3 length is 15 residues.

The chain links TRBV28 to TRBJ1-4; perhaps TRBD1 as D (6 bases). Sequencing input: peripheral blood. The sequence was collected from a young woman with COVID-19, enrolled during active disease. CDR3 amino acids: CASRGASRDIEKLFF. Here the CDR3 DNA reads TGTGCCAGCAGGGGGGCTTCCCGGGACATTGAAAAACTGTTTTTT.